These 31 T cell receptor beta chains were all obtained from the same sample, sequenced in a study of shared clonotypes between healthy human individuals. Here immunoSEQ multiplex PCR was the method, and the copy in TCRdb shows in-frame clones only, minus some. The sample includes approximately 1,000,000 clones, 77% of them seen just once. The material sequenced was memory CD4+ T cells from PBMCs. Subset indicated: CD45RA-negative fraction. These receptors all stem from a man aged 18 to 29 in good health. Some clones in this sample may be carry-over from other donors' samples.

This clone has a single count. The rearrangement uses TRBV19 and TRBJ2-7; possible D gene TRBD2, 7 bases. The germline V and J ends were trimmed by 7 bases and 3 bases, with 19 bases remaining between them. This CDR3 spans 15 amino acids. Germline V lookup: CDR1 LNHDA, CDR2 SQIVND (reference sequence). CDR3 DNA: TGTGCCAGTACTCCCACGGCGGGGGCAGACTACGAGCAGTACTTC. The encoded protein is CASTPTAGADYEQYF. The complete variable domain, with remaining parts taken from reference TRBV19 and TRBJ2-7, reads DGGITQSPKYLFRKEGQNVTLSCEQNLNHDAMYWYRQDPGQGLRLIYYSQIVNDFQKGDIAEGYSVSREKKESFPLTVTSAQKNPTAFYLCASTPTAGADYEQYFGPGTRLTVT.

As concerns this clone: Relative to the germline gene, one junction end is altered; a read error may explain this. The CDR3 sequence: CALSRGGETQYF. The DNA for the CDR3 is TGTGCCTTGAGTCGGGGAGGAGAGACCCAGTACTTC. The rearrangement links TRBV30 to TRBJ2-5; TRBD2 might be the D (6 bases). Germline loops: CDR1 GTSNPN, CDR2 SVGIG (reference sequence). There are 12 residues in the CDR3.

The genes are TRBV30 and TRBJ1-2; possible D gene TRBD1, 5 bases. The CDR3 spans 10 residues. The V and J ends lost 1 base and 12 bases respectively, with 9 bases between them. Germline loops: CDR1 GTSNPN, CDR2 SVGIG (reference sequence). The CDR3 DNA sequence: TGTGCCTGGAGTGACAGGTTCCACACCTTC. Its protein product is CAWSDRFHTF.

CDR3 loop: CASSGGGRNEQYF. DNA of the CDR3: TGTGCCAGCAGCGGCGGGGGGCGAAACGAGCAGTACTTC. The gene calls are TRBV28 and TRBJ2-7; 8 bases are a match to TRBD2. The CDR3 is 13 amino acids. Unmatched junction bases numbered 6, after V lost 6 bases and J lost 5 bases. The germline CDR1 and CDR2 sequences are MDHEN and SYDVKM.

The V call is TRBV10-1, the J call TRBJ1-2; D is undetermined. The V gene lost 0 bases and the J gene lost 8 bases, with 10 bases spanning the gap. The CDR3 runs to 13 residues. Germline CDR1 and CDR2: WNHNN and SYGVQD (reference sequence). The CDR3 nucleotides are TGCGCCAGCAGTGAGTCGCCGGGCCGCGGCTACACCTTC. Its translation: CASSESPGRGYTF.

V gene TRBV5-1 combines with J gene TRBJ2-3, with a possible D match to TRBD1 (5 bases). This CDR3 contains 14 residues. V gave up 5 bases and J gave up 0 bases, with 10 bases separating them. Germline V CDR1 and CDR2: SGHRS, YFSETQ. As DNA, the CDR3 is TGCGCCAGCAGTTCGACAGAGAGCACAGATACGCAGTATTTT. Translation: CASSSTESTDTQYF. Combining the CDR3 with reference TRBV5-1 and TRBJ2-3 gives the whole variable domain KAGVTQTPRYLIKTRGQQVTLSCSPISGHRSVSWYQQTPGQGLQFLFEYFSETQRNKGNFPGRFSGRQFSNSRSEMNVSTLELGDSALYLCASSSTESTDTQYFGPGTRLTVL.

This clone was counted a single time. It differs at one base from a far larger clone, so likely a read error. Other nucleotide sequences from this sample produce the same CDR3. The chain joins TRBV20-1 to TRBJ2-5, with D maybe TRBD1 (6 bases). The CDR3 spans 11 residues. Germline-derived CDR1 and CDR2 are DFQATT and SNEGSKA (reference sequence). CDR3 DNA: TGTAGTGGACAGAGTCAAGAGACCCAGTACTTC. Encoded protein: CSGQSQETQYF.

This chain uses TRBV5-1 with TRBJ1-1, with D hard to call. This CDR3 contains 13 residues. Trimming stripped 6 bases from V and 0 bases from J, with 9 bases between. The germline V gene encodes CDR1 SGHRS and CDR2 YFSETQ. CDR3 amino acids: CASTHGMNTEAFF. CDR3 nucleotide sequence: TGCGCCAGCACTCACGGGATGAACACTGAAGCTTTCTTT.

The V call is TRBV2, the J call TRBJ1-1; D may be TRBD1 (6 bases). CDR1 and CDR2 from the germline V gene are SNHLY and FYNNEI. The V and J ends lost 6 bases and 5 bases respectively, with 19 bases between them. The CDR3 has 15 amino acids. CDR3 DNA sequence: TGTGCCAGCAGGCCGGGCGGACAGACGTTGACTGAAGCTTTCTTT. It is translated as CASRPGGQTLTEAFF. Filled out from reference TRBV2 and TRBJ1-1, the complete variable domain reads EPEVTQTPSHQVTQMGQEVILRCVPISNHLYFYWYRQILGQKVEFLVSFYNNEISEKSEIFDDQFSVERPDGSNFTLKIRSTKLEDSAMYFCASRPGGQTLTEAFFGQGTRLTVV.

Written as DNA, the CDR3 is TGTGCCACCAACGACGCCCAAGAGACCCAGTACTTC. This gives the protein CATNDAQETQYF. The chain is built from TRBV7-9 and TRBJ2-7; D unclear. The J call is uncertain, as TRBJ2-5 better fits the DNA end. The CDR3 sequence is 12 residues long. Germline loops: CDR1 SEHNR, CDR2 FQNEAQ (reference sequence).

Of note for this clone: This sample includes further DNA sequences coding for the same CDR3. The genes are TRBV28 and TRBJ2-2, with D uncertain. The V gene's germline CDR1 is MDHEN and CDR2 SYDVKM. Trimming pared 3 bases from V and 4 bases from J, leaving 3 bases between. This CDR3 has 12 residues. The CDR3 DNA follows: TGTGCCAGCAGTTTGGGCACCGGGGAGCTGTTTTTT. As protein: CASSLGTGELFF.

This clone appeared many times. The chain recombines TRBV7-2 with TRBJ2-7; the D call may be TRBD1 or TRBD2 (5 bases each). CDR3 size: 13 residues. The germline gives CDR1 SGHTA, CDR2 FQGNSA. The V end lost 3 bases, the J end lost 6 bases, and 12 bases lay between the germline ends. The CDR3 bases are TGTGCCAGCAGCTTTCCGGGACCAGGCGAGCAGTACTTC. It yields the protein CASSFPGPGEQYF.

The rearrangement uses TRBV7-2 and TRBJ2-2; D is unresolved. V lost 5 bases to trimming and J lost 0 bases, with 13 bases between them. The CDR3 consists of 16 residues. Germline CDR1 reads SGHTA; CDR2 reads FQGNSA. Here the CDR3 DNA reads TGTGCCAGCAGCGATCCATACCCCGCGAACACCGGGGAGCTGTTTTTT. Protein product: CASSDPYPANTGELFF.

The chain has TRBV7-2 and TRBJ2-4, with 8 bases aligning to TRBD2. The ends lost 6 bases at V and 8 bases at J; junction bases unmatched: 3. In germline, CDR1 is SGHTA, CDR2 FQGNSA. This CDR3 comprises 12 residues. In DNA form, the CDR3 reads TGTGCCAGCAGATTCGGGGGGGACATTCAGTACTTC. It translates to CASRFGGDIQYF.

The chain couples TRBV6-6 to TRBJ1-3; D gene ambiguous. Trimming took off 6 bases at V and 0 bases at J, with 12 bases between the two ends. Germline assignment: CDR1 MNHNY and CDR2 SVGAGI (reference sequence). This CDR3 has 15 residues. CDR3 amino acids: CASREQRFSGNTIYF. CDR3 DNA: TGTGCCAGCAGAGAACAGCGGTTCTCTGGAAACACCATATATTTT.

Details on this clone: Different DNA sequences within this sample yield the same CDR3. The chain recombines TRBV5-5 with TRBJ2-7, with 11 bases that match TRBD1. The germline V gene has CDR1 SGHKS and CDR2 YYEKEE (reference sequence). Trimming removed 4 bases from V and 2 bases from J; junction bases left unmatched: 2. The CDR3 covers 14 residues. This chain's CDR3 is CASSPGQGAYEQYF. As DNA, the CDR3 is TGTGCCAGCAGCCCGGGACAGGGGGCCTACGAGCAGTACTTC.

The J gene is TRBJ2-2, the V gene TRBV27; 9 bases agree with TRBD1. Losses at the gene ends were 6 bases for V and 4 bases for J; bases not matched to a gene: 3. The CDR3 extends over 14 amino acids. From germline, CDR1 is MNHEY and CDR2 SMNVEV (reference sequence). CDR3 loop: CASSQDRGTGELFF. The CDR3 DNA is TGTGCCAGCAGCCAGGACAGGGGCACCGGGGAGCTGTTTTTT.

The chain uses TRBV13 and TRBJ2-7, with 8 bases lining up with TRBD2. Per germline, CDR1 PRHDT and CDR2 FYEKMQ (reference sequence). Germline trimming cut 0 bases from V and 3 bases from J; bases unmatched to any gene: 7. The CDR3 extends over 16 amino acids. The CDR3 is CASSLGGGRTFYEQYF. CDR3 DNA: TGTGCCAGCAGCTTAGGCGGCGGGAGGACCTTCTACGAGCAGTACTTC. The variable domain in full, completed from reference TRBV13 and TRBJ2-7, reads AAGVIQSPRHLIKEKRETATLKCYPIPRHDTVYWYQQGPGQDPQFLISFYEKMQSDKGSIPDRFSAQQFSDYHSELNMSSLELGDSALYFCASSLGGGRTFYEQYFGPGTRLTVT.

With respect to this clone: This may arise from a read error, as a much more abundant clone is one base away. Other DNA sequences of this sample code for an identical CDR3. V and J are TRBV11-3 and TRBJ2-1; TRBD2 might be the D (6 bases). The germline V and J ends were trimmed by 1 base and 3 bases, with 7 bases remaining between them. CDR3 length equals 14 residues. The germline V gene has CDR1 SGHNT and CDR2 YENEEA. CDR3 protein: CASSLAGVYNEQFF. CDR3 bases: TGTGCCAGCAGCTTAGCGGGAGTCTACAATGAGCAGTTCTTC.

This clone was seen repeatedly, ten times or more. This chain uses TRBV6-1 with TRBJ2-2; D remains unclear. The V gene lost 4 bases and the J gene lost 3 bases, with 18 bases spanning the gap. Looked up from germline, CDR1 is MNHNS and CDR2 is SASEGT. This CDR3 is 17 amino acids long. This CDR3 is CASSGGSRSPHTGELFF. The CDR3 nucleotides read TGTGCCAGCAGTGGAGGTAGCCGGAGTCCCCACACCGGGGAGCTGTTTTTT.

The chain employs TRBV4-1 and TRBJ2-7; D unresolved. Deletions cut 0 bases from V and 2 bases from J, with 8 bases between. The CDR3 is 14 amino acids. Germline CDR1 is MGHRA and CDR2 is YSYEKL. CDR3 protein: CASSQETVTYEQYF. The DNA for the CDR3 is TGCGCCAGCAGCCAAGAAACAGTAACCTACGAGCAGTACTTC.

This clone has a handful of counts. V usage is TRBV7-9 and J usage is TRBJ2-5, with D maybe TRBD1 (5 bases). This CDR3 is built from 15 residues. Between the trimmed V and J ends, which lost 2 bases and 1 base, there was a span of 11 bases. Per the germline V gene, CDR1 is SEHNR and CDR2 is FQNEAQ (reference sequence). The CDR3 sequence is CASSLSQGLQETQYF. CDR3 DNA sequence: TGTGCCAGCAGCTTAAGCCAGGGCCTCCAAGAGACCCAGTACTTC.

The chain links TRBV9 to TRBJ2-7, with D unresolved. The CDR3 extends over 15 amino acids. Germline CDR1 reads SGDLS; CDR2 reads YYNGEE. V lost 1 base and J 2 bases, leaving 13 bases between the germline ends. The CDR3, as DNA: TGTGCCAGCAGCGTAAGCCCCCTGGCAACCTACGAGCAGTACTTC. Protein product: CASSVSPLATYEQYF. Using reference TRBV9 and TRBJ2-7 for the parts outside the CDR3, the full variable domain is DSGVTQTPKHLITATGQRVTLRCSPRSGDLSVYWYQQSLDQGLQFLIQYYNGEERAKGNILERFSAQQFPDLHSELNLSSLELGDSALYFCASSVSPLATYEQYFGPGTRLTVT.

Note on this clone: The sample holds other DNA sequences that translate to the same CDR3. The chain is built from TRBV29-1 and TRBJ1-2; D unresolved. Trimming took 1 base from V and 1 from J, leaving 10 bases between them. This CDR3 spans 14 amino acids. Germline V gives CDR1 SQVTM, CDR2 ANQGSEA. CDR3 bases: TGCAGCGTTGAAGGCCGCGGGCTTAACTATGGCTACACCTTC. It codes for CSVEGRGLNYGYTF.

V and J are TRBV5-1 and TRBJ1-1; D uncertain. Trimming took 4 bases from V and 2 from J, leaving 15 bases between them. The CDR3 spans 15 residues. CDR1 is SGHRS, CDR2 YFSETQ, per germline. The CDR3 protein is CASSVGWDLNTEAFF. The CDR3 DNA sequence: TGCGCCAGCAGCGTTGGGTGGGATCTAAACACTGAAGCTTTCTTT.

The chain employs TRBV19 and TRBJ2-5; no clear D. CDR3 length: 14 residues. Trimming took off 5 bases at V and 5 bases at J, with 15 bases between the two ends. Looked up from germline, CDR1 is LNHDA and CDR2 is SQIVND (reference sequence). CDR3: CASSRVTSPETQYF. The CDR3 bases are TGTGCCAGTAGTCGGGTCACCTCCCCCGAGACCCAGTACTTC.

The gene calls are TRBV7-2 and TRBJ2-2; 12 bases are shared with TRBD2. J lost 6 bases, V lost 1 base, and 6 bases had no gene match. Germline CDR1 and CDR2: SGHTA and FQGNSA. The CDR3 contains 17 residues. Here the CDR3 DNA reads TGTGCCAGCAGCTTAGAAAGCCTAGCGGGAGGGGCCGGGGAGCTGTTTTTT. This translates into CASSLESLAGGAGELFF. Together with reference TRBV7-2 and TRBJ2-2, the CDR3 gives the full variable domain: GAGVSQSPSNKVTEKGKDVELRCDPISGHTALYWYRQSLGQGLEFLIYFQGNSAPDKSGLPSDRFSAERTGGSVSTLTIQRTQQEDSAVYLCASSLESLAGGAGELFFGEGSRLTVL.

The rearrangement uses TRBV9 and TRBJ2-1; D gene ambiguous. CDR3 length equals 14 residues. Per the germline V gene, CDR1 is SGDLS and CDR2 is YYNGEE. The germline V and J ends were trimmed by 0 bases and 10 bases, with 14 bases remaining between them. This CDR3 reads CASSVATDSREQFF. CDR3 nucleotides: TGTGCCAGCAGCGTAGCTACTGACTCGAGGGAGCAGTTCTTC.

This clone came up once. The rearrangement links TRBV30 to TRBJ2-3, with D unclear. Between the trimmed V and J ends, which lost 3 bases and 1 base, there was a span of 11 bases. CDR1 and CDR2 (germline): GTSNPN, SVGIG (reference sequence). The CDR3 contains 14 residues. The CDR3 coding sequence is TGTGCCTGGAGCAGACCCCGGCGCACAGATACGCAGTATTTT. It codes for CAWSRPRRTDTQYF.

This chain links TRBV11-2 with TRBJ2-2, with D uncertain. This CDR3 has 14 residues. Between the trimmed V and J ends, which lost 4 bases and 2 bases, there was a span of 8 bases. Germline-derived CDR1 and CDR2 are SGHAT and FQNNGV. CDR3 sequence reads: CASSSILNTGELFF. The DNA of the CDR3 is TGTGCCAGCAGCTCAATCCTCAACACCGGGGAGCTGTTTTTT.

The genes are TRBV10-3 and TRBJ1-1; D unresolved. V dropped 7 bases and J dropped 2 bases, with 14 bases sitting between them. Germline loops: CDR1 ENHRY, CDR2 SYGVKD. This CDR3 is built from 14 residues. The CDR3 sequence is CAIKTGRVNTEAFF. CDR3 bases: TGTGCCATCAAGACTGGACGAGTAAACACTGAAGCTTTCTTT.